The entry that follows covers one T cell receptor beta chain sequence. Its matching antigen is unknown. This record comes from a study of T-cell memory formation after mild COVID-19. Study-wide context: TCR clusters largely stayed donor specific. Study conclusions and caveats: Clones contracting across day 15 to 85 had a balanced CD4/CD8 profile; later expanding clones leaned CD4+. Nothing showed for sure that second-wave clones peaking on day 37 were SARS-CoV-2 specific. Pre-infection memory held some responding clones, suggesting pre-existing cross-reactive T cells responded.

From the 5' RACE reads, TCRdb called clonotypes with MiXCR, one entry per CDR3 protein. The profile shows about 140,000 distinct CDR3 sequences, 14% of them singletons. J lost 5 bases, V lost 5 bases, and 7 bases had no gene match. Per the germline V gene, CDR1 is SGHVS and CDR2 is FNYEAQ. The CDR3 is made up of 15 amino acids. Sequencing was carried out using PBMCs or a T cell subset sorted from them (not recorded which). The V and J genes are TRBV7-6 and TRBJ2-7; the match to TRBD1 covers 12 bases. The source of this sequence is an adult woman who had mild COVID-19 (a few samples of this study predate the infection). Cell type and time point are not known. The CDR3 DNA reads TGTGCCAGCAGCGATCCGGGACAGGGGGCCAACGAGCAGTACTTC. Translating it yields CASSDPGQGANEQYF. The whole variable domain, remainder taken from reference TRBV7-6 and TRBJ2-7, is GAGVSQSPRYKVTKRGQDVALRCDPISGHVSLYWYRQALGQGPEFLTYFNYEAQQDKSGLPNDRFSAERPEGSISTLTIQRTEQRDSAMYRCASSDPGQGANEQYFGPGTRLTVT.